The text below deals with one T cell receptor beta chain. Its recognized antigen is unknown. No clone much larger than this one lies a single base away; base qualities are absent. Collaborating institutions collected whole blood in K2EDTA tubes following their own protocols. For TCRbeta analysis, collaborator samples were shipped as frozen whole blood, as isolated PBMCs, or as DNA extracted from either sample type. Trimming takes 4 bases from V and 0 bases from J, and the germline ends sit 14 bases apart. The CDR3 holds 16 amino acids from the cysteine to the phenylalanine. Only the CDR3 DNA is retained, 48 bases long and in frame from the first base. The germline V gene supplies CDR1 SGHTS and CDR2 YDEGEE. TCRbeta CDR3 regions were amplified from genomic DNA by means of the immunoSEQ Assay, a bias-controlled multiplex PCR. Per the authors' processing: Nucleated cell counts per sample were estimated from amplification of reference gene primers within the assay. To quantify the absolute abundance of each unique TCRbeta CDR3 rearrangement, sequence reads were collapsed and filtered. For each sample, productive Simpson clonality was calculated as the square root of Simpson's diversity index over productive rearrangements. TCRdb provides this immuneACCESS table in a form limited to in-frame rearrangements. Some clones are lacking; in checked studies, under half of them reflect an unresolved V gene, and why the rest are absent is not known. V, J and clone size reflect that table, while D and trimming were determined from the DNA. In this sample the table shows 200,000 to 300,000 clones, roughly 88% of which occur a single time. The ten largest clones take up 1.2% to 1.5% of the sample.

This sample was included in a study of blood T cell repertoires in COVID-19 (dated by TCRdb to 2020 to 2021). Looking at the study overall: The collaborator samples originated in the United States, Italy and Spain and spanned the acute and convalescent phases of COVID-19. The prospective study material was composed of cDNA or gDNA derived from T cells, B-cell-depleted T cells, or PBMCs. Subjects who had been exposed to COVID-19, were actively infected with it, or had recovered from it provided the deeply sampled blood TCRbeta repertoires that made up the dataset. The repertoires were released in a freely available public database meant as a resource for research on the immune response to SARS-CoV-2. Samples came from the ongoing ImmuneRACE study (first 160 participants) plus 1,254 subjects from 6 global collaborators. A de-identified subject ID, COVID-19 status, age in years and sex were almost always included in the sample metadata. Where available, HLA class I and class II types were obtained from metadata supplied by the sample provider rather than from assay-based typing.

Study-level results and caveats: How much clinical and demographic metadata was included differed by source and by participant, and the metadata was provided uncurated.

Recombination linked TRBV5-8 to TRBJ1-5, with the D segment identity uncertain. Source material: peripheral blood. This TCR was sampled from an older man with acute or convalescent COVID-19. The CDR3 region has the sequence CASSHYRIISNQPQHF. The bases are TGTGCCAGCAGCCATTACAGAATTATTAGCAATCAGCCCCAGCATTTT.